A selection of T cell receptor beta chains follows, all from one sample in a study of T cell repertoires in cytomegalovirus infection. TCRdb passed the reads through MiXCR, listing each CDR3 protein once. The sample records about 900,000 distinct CDR3 sequences, roughly 30% being singletons. Their target antigens are unknown. This specimen consisted of cultured CD8+ T cells from PBMCs, obtained from culture after CMV antigen stimulation. The receptor set was obtained from a human donor in good health (CMV status not recorded). Some clones in this sample may be carry-over from other donors' samples. Each CDR3 is given with its conserved first and last residue. A D gene is named only where the DNA matches it firmly. Clone size is not always given. Where it is, it says once, few, many or a class for expanded clones.

clone size: few
D gene: TRBD2
V gene: TRBV7-9
J gene: TRBJ2-1
CDR3 DNA: TGTGCCAGCATTCAAGACGGGGGGTCACCCTACAATGAGCAGTTCTTC
CDR3 protein: CASIQDGGSPYNEQFF

clone size: few
D gene: NA
V gene: TRBV5-1
J gene: TRBJ1-2
CDR3 DNA: TGCGCCAGCAGCAAAGGGTCCGCGGGGTATGGCTACACCTTC
CDR3 protein: CASSKGSAGYGYTF

clone size: few
D gene: NA
V gene: TRBV19
J gene: TRBJ1-3
CDR3 DNA: TGTGCCAGTAGTAAGGATCGTGCCGAGAACACTGGAAACACCATATATTTT
CDR3 protein: CASSKDRAENTGNTIYF

clone size: few
D gene: TRBD1
V gene: TRBV6-2/TRBV6-3
J gene: TRBJ2-1
CDR3 DNA: TGTGCCAGCAGCCTACGACAGGGGGCTTTCGGTGAGCAGTTCTTC
CDR3 protein: CASSLRQGAFGEQFF

clone size: few
D gene: TRBD1
V gene: TRBV11-2
J gene: TRBJ2-1
CDR3 DNA: TGTGCCAGCCGCACCGGACAGGGCATACAGTTCTTC
CDR3 protein: CASRTGQGIQFF

clone size: few
D gene: NA
V gene: TRBV6-1
J gene: TRBJ2-5
CDR3 DNA: TGTGCCAGCAGTTACGAGTATTTAGGGGAGACCCAGTACTTC
CDR3 protein: CASSYEYLGETQYF

clone size: few
D gene: NA
V gene: TRBV29-1
J gene: TRBJ2-1
CDR3 DNA: TGCAGCGTTGATGGCTACAATGAGCAGTTCTTC
CDR3 protein: CSVDGYNEQFF

clone size: few
D gene: NA
V gene: TRBV6-5
J gene: TRBJ1-2
CDR3 DNA: TGTGCCAGCAGTTACATCGGGGACCTAAACTATGGCTACACCTTC
CDR3 protein: CASSYIGDLNYGYTF

clone size: few
D gene: NA
V gene: TRBV7-8
J gene: TRBJ2-3
CDR3 DNA: TGTGCCAGCAGCTTGCTCCGGGGGAGAGTGAGCACAGATACGCAGTATTTT
CDR3 protein: CASSLLRGRVSTDTQYF

clone size: few
D gene: NA
V gene: TRBV7-9
J gene: TRBJ2-5
CDR3 DNA: TGTGCCAGCAGCTTAGAGACCGGCGGGGAGACCCAGTACTTC
CDR3 protein: CASSLETGGETQYF

clone size: few
D gene: NA
V gene: TRBV12-3/TRBV12-4
J gene: TRBJ2-3
CDR3 DNA: TGTGCCAGCAGTTTTATATTAGAGGGGATGGATAGAGGCTCCTCTAATTACCAAGATACGCAGTATTTT
CDR3 protein: CASSFILEGMDRGSSNYQDTQYF

clone size: NA
D gene: TRBD2
V gene: TRBV2
J gene: TRBJ2-5
CDR3 DNA: TGTGCCAGCAGTTCCACGTTAGCGGGCGGGGAGACCCAGTACTTC
CDR3 protein: CASSSTLAGGETQYF

clone size: few
D gene: NA
V gene: TRBV7-9
J gene: TRBJ2-5
CDR3 DNA: TGTGCCAGCGAACCTCTGGAGACCCAGTACTTC
CDR3 protein: CASEPLETQYF

clone size: NA
D gene: NA
V gene: TRBV19
J gene: TRBJ2-5
CDR3 DNA: TGTGCCAGTAGTATAGGCCTGGTTTGGATCCAAGAGACCCAGTACTTC
CDR3 protein: CASSIGLVWIQETQYF

clone size: NA
D gene: TRBD2
V gene: TRBV7-9
J gene: TRBJ2-1
CDR3 DNA: TGTGCCAGCAGAAACGGGAGGGAACAGTTCTTC
CDR3 protein: CASRNGREQFF

clone size: few
D gene: TRBD1
V gene: TRBV5-6
J gene: TRBJ2-5
CDR3 DNA: TGTGCCAGCAGCTTGGAGGTCCCCTGGACAGGTCTCGGAGAGACCCAGTACTTC
CDR3 protein: CASSLEVPWTGLGETQYF

clone size: few
D gene: TRBD1
V gene: TRBV27
J gene: TRBJ1-3
CDR3 DNA: TGTGCCAGCAGTTTTTCAGGGGGCATGGAAAACACCATATATTTT
CDR3 protein: CASSFSGGMENTIYF

clone size: few
D gene: NA
V gene: TRBV5-1
J gene: TRBJ1-6
CDR3 DNA: TGCGCCAGCAGCATGGAACAGGGACTAGTATCACCCCTCCACTTT
CDR3 protein: CASSMEQGLVSPLHF

clone size: NA
D gene: TRBD1
V gene: TRBV6-5
J gene: TRBJ2-1
CDR3 DNA: TGTGCCAGCAGTTACGAGACCGGACAGGGGAGGCATGAGCAGTTCTTC
CDR3 protein: CASSYETGQGRHEQFF

clone size: few
D gene: NA
V gene: TRBV19
J gene: TRBJ1-5
CDR3 DNA: TGTGCCAGTCGCTCCCAGCCCCAGCATTTT
CDR3 protein: CASRSQPQHF

clone size: NA
D gene: NA
V gene: TRBV6-5
J gene: TRBJ2-7
CDR3 DNA: TGTGCCAGCAGTTCCCCCGGGACCCTTTACGAGCAGTACTTC
CDR3 protein: CASSSPGTLYEQYF

clone size: NA
D gene: TRBD2
V gene: TRBV7-6
J gene: TRBJ2-3
CDR3 DNA: TGTGCCAGCAGCTGGGGACTAGCGAACACAGATACGCAGTATTTT
CDR3 protein: CASSWGLANTDTQYF

clone size: NA
D gene: NA
V gene: TRBV6-2/TRBV6-3
J gene: TRBJ1-2
CDR3 DNA: TGTGCCAGCAACCTACAGGGAATTAATGGCTACACCTTC
CDR3 protein: CASNLQGINGYTF

clone size: NA
D gene: TRBD2
V gene: TRBV15
J gene: TRBJ2-4
CDR3 DNA: TGTGCCACCAGCAGAGGAGCAATAAGCGGGGAAAACATTCAGTACTTC
CDR3 protein: CATSRGAISGENIQYF

clone size: many
D gene: NA
V gene: TRBV7-2
J gene: TRBJ1-5
CDR3 DNA: TGTGCCAGCAGCCACGGTGGGGGGCCCCAGCATTTT
CDR3 protein: CASSHGGGPQHF

clone size: NA
D gene: NA
V gene: TRBV4-3
J gene: TRBJ2-5
CDR3 DNA: TGCGCCAGCAGCCAAGGAAGGGGCCTATTGATTGGAGAGACCCAGTACTTC
CDR3 protein: CASSQGRGLLIGETQYF

clone size: NA
D gene: NA
V gene: TRBV28
J gene: TRBJ2-3
CDR3 DNA: TGTGCCAGCAGTCCCGCCATGCCTTCTAGCACAGATACGCGGTATTTT
CDR3 protein: CASSPAMPSSTDTRYF

clone size: few
D gene: NA
V gene: TRBV27
J gene: TRBJ1-5
CDR3 DNA: TGTGCCAGCAGTTTATCGTCCGGACCGGGCAATCAGCCCCAGCATTTT
CDR3 protein: CASSLSSGPGNQPQHF